The 22 T cell receptor beta chains below all came from one sample that was sequenced in a study of blood T cell repertoires in COVID-19. This table comes from immunoSEQ multiplex PCR, and its TCRdb copy is limited to in-frame clones, with some not included. Of some 170,000 clones listed, around 83% are singletons. The sequenced sample consisted of PBMCs or T cells enriched from blood (not recorded which). The receptors stem from a man between 35 and 55 years old who had recovered from COVID-19.

The chain recombines TRBV19 with TRBJ2-7, with a weak D call TRBD1 (6 bases). V lost 5 bases to trimming and J lost 7 bases, with 15 bases between them. Germline V lookup: CDR1 LNHDA, CDR2 SQIVND (reference sequence). The CDR3 is 13 residues long. The CDR3 region has the DNA TGTGCCAGTAGTTTTACGGACAGTAGGGAGCAGTACTTC. Protein sequence: CASSFTDSREQYF.

The chain uses TRBV10-2 and TRBJ2-1; D uncertain. The V end lost 3 bases, the J end lost 0 bases, and 6 bases lay between the germline ends. The CDR3 contains 14 residues. The germline V gene has CDR1 WSHSY and CDR2 SAAADI. The CDR3 DNA is TGCGCCAGCAGTGATTCGCGCTCCTACAATGAGCAGTTCTTC. It translates to CASSDSRSYNEQFF.

The V and J genes are TRBV5-8 and TRBJ1-2; D possibly corresponds to TRBD1 (6 bases). CDR1 is SGHTS and CDR2 is YDEGEE in the germline V gene. This CDR3 has 15 residues. Between the trimmed V and J ends, which lost 2 bases and 4 bases, there was a span of 15 bases. CDR3 coding DNA: TGTGCCAGCAGCTTATCCGCAGGGGTCGGCTATGGCTACACCTTC. It codes for CASSLSAGVGYGYTF. Complete variable domain (other parts from reference TRBV5-8 and TRBJ1-2): EAGVTQSPTHLIKTRGQQATLRCSPISGHTSVYWYQQALGLGLQFLLWYDEGEERNRGNFPPRFSGRQFPNYSSELNVNALELEDSALYLCASSLSAGVGYGYTFGSGTRLTVV.

The gene calls are TRBV5-1 and TRBJ1-2; D gene ambiguous. V lost 2 bases, J lost 4 bases, and 15 bases lay in between. The CDR3 consists of 15 residues. The germline V gene has CDR1 SGHRS and CDR2 YFSETQ. The CDR3 DNA is TGCGCCAGCAGCTTAGGAGAAGGGAGGTCCTATGGCTACACCTTC. Its translation is CASSLGEGRSYGYTF.

J is TRBJ1-1 and V is TRBV5-1, with D possibly matching TRBD1 (6 bases). The length of the CDR3 is 14 residues. Germline V gene sequence: CDR1 SGHRS, CDR2 YFSETQ. V lost 4 bases and J 9 bases, leaving 19 bases between the germline ends. In DNA form, the CDR3 reads TGCGCCAGCAGCATCGGACAGAGAGAAAGTAAAGCTTTCTTT. Protein sequence: CASSIGQRESKAFF.

This chain links TRBV29-1 with TRBJ2-7; a weak D match, TRBD1 (5 bases). The V end was cut by 3 bases, the J end by 5 bases, with 8 bases between. Germline assignment: CDR1 SQVTM and CDR2 ANQGSEA. This CDR3 has 11 amino acids. The CDR3 loop is CSVEWGHEQYF. In nucleotides, the CDR3 is TGCAGCGTTGAGTGGGGCCACGAGCAGTACTTC.

This clone was seen only once. This rearrangement joins TRBV27 to TRBJ1-4; 7 bases map to TRBD1. CDR1 and CDR2 (germline): MNHEY, SMNVEV (reference sequence). CDR3 length: 17 amino acids. Losses at the gene ends were 2 bases for V and 7 bases for J; bases not matched to a gene: 13. This CDR3 is CASSLVPPDRTGEKLFF. The CDR3 nucleotides read TGTGCCAGCAGTTTAGTCCCCCCGGACAGGACGGGTGAAAAACTGTTTTTT.

This clone was recorded once. The rearrangement uses TRBV5-5 and TRBJ2-7; D remains unclear. The V and J ends lost 3 bases and 6 bases respectively, with 7 bases between them. The CDR3 loop spans 11 amino acids. Germline values: CDR1 SGHKS, CDR2 YYEKEE (reference sequence). The DNA for the CDR3 is TGTGCCAGCAGCTCCAGTCCCGAGCAGTACTTC. Its translation is CASSSSPEQYF.

In its sample, this clone was seen a few times. V and J are TRBV5-1 and TRBJ1-6; 7 bases align to TRBD1. The CDR3 runs 16 residues. Germline CDR1 SGHRS, CDR2 YFSETQ. With 3 bases clipped from V and 6 bases from J, the junction kept 9 bases outside the gene matches. DNA for the CDR3: TGCGCCAGCAGCTCAGAAACCGGGACAGCTAATTCACCCCTCCACTTT. This encodes CASSSETGTANSPLHF.

CDR3 nucleotides: TGTGCCAGCAGCGTAGGGGAGAGCTCCTATAATTCACCCCTCCACTTT. Translated, it gives CASSVGESSYNSPLHF. V is TRBV9 and J is TRBJ1-6, with D hard to call. The CDR3 spans 16 residues. The germline gives CDR1 SGDLS, CDR2 YYNGEE. Trimming stripped 0 bases from V and 0 bases from J, with 7 bases between. The full variable domain, rest sourced from reference TRBV9 and TRBJ1-6, is DSGVTQTPKHLITATGQRVTLRCSPRSGDLSVYWYQQSLDQGLQFLIQYYNGEERAKGNILERFSAQQFPDLHSELNLSSLELGDSALYFCASSVGESSYNSPLHFGNGTRLTVT.

The rearrangement joins TRBV5-1 to TRBJ1-4; 11 nucleotides align to TRBD1. Germline V lookup: CDR1 SGHRS, CDR2 YFSETQ. The CDR3 covers 16 residues. J gave up 2 bases and V 6 bases, and 6 bases lay outside the gene matches. CDR3 nucleotide sequence: TGCGCCAGCACCGGGACAGGGGGTTTGACTAATGAAAAACTGTTTTTT. This gives the protein CASTGTGGLTNEKLFF.

This clone was picked up a small number of times. The chain employs TRBV7-3 and TRBJ2-1; 10 bases map to TRBD2. V trimming: 5 bases; J trimming: 6 bases; junction bases outside the gene matches: 10. The germline V gene encodes CDR1 SGHTA and CDR2 FQGTGA. The CDR3 sequence is 16 residues long. CDR3 loop: CASSPPGLAGANEQFF. The CDR3 region has the DNA TGTGCCAGCAGCCCGCCCGGGCTAGCGGGAGCCAATGAGCAGTTCTTC. Full variable domain (remainder filled in from reference TRBV7-3 and TRBJ2-1): GAGVSQTPSNKVTEKGKYVELRCDPISGHTALYWYRQSLGQGPEFLIYFQGTGAADDSGLPNDRFFAVRPEGSVSTLKIQRTERGDSAVYLCASSPPGLAGANEQFFGPGTRLTVL.

The V call is TRBV10-3, the J call TRBJ1-5; D is unclear. This CDR3 contains 12 residues. V lost 2 bases and J 4 bases, leaving 3 bases between the germline ends. Germline loops: CDR1 ENHRY, CDR2 SYGVKD. The CDR3 is CAISEQNQPQHF. CDR3 sequence (DNA): TGTGCCATCAGTGAGCAGAATCAGCCCCAGCATTTT.

This clone has only a few counts. The gene calls are TRBV5-1 and TRBJ1-1, with a possible D match to TRBD1 (6 bases). Germline V CDR1 and CDR2: SGHRS, YFSETQ. The CDR3 is 14 amino acids. V shed 4 bases and J shed 0 bases, with 10 bases lying between them. This CDR3 reads CASSREGVNTEAFF. DNA of the CDR3: TGCGCCAGCAGCAGGGAGGGGGTGAACACTGAAGCTTTCTTT.

This sequence joins TRBV5-1 and TRBJ1-1, with TRBD1 as a possible D gene (6 bases). The V and J ends lost 4 bases and 1 base respectively, with 11 bases between them. CDR3 length equals 14 residues. Per germline, CDR1 SGHRS and CDR2 YFSETQ. The chain's CDR3 is CASSPRDKNTEAFF. CDR3 bases: TGCGCCAGCAGCCCGAGGGACAAGAACACTGAAGCTTTCTTT.

This chain uses TRBV12-3 or TRBV12-4 with TRBJ1-2; no firm D call. The CDR3 length is 13 residues. V shed 3 bases and J shed 3 bases, with 8 bases lying between them. CDR3 sequence reads: CASSFKRDYGYTF. DNA for the CDR3: TGTGCCAGCAGTTTTAAGAGGGACTATGGCTACACCTTC.

With regard to this clone: The sample holds other DNA sequences that translate to the same CDR3. The chain combines TRBV10-2 with TRBJ2-2; 9 nucleotides line up with TRBD2. The junction had 27 bases not matched to a gene; V was cut back by 10 bases and J by 3 bases. The germline gives CDR1 WSHSY, CDR2 SAAADI. The CDR3 consists of 21 residues. The CDR3 DNA follows: TGCGCCACTAAAAACACCCGCCGGGGGAGCGGGGGGCAGTCGGACACCGGGGAGCTGTTTTTT. This sequence encodes CATKNTRRGSGGQSDTGELFF.

This chain links TRBV19 with TRBJ2-4; the D is unclear. CDR1 and CDR2 from the germline V gene are LNHDA and SQIVND (reference sequence). The CDR3 totals 15 residues. The V end was cut by 3 bases, the J end by 0 bases, with 9 bases between. The CDR3 DNA is TGTGCCAGTAGTATGCCCGCACTAGCCAAAAACATTCAGTACTTC. It translates to CASSMPALAKNIQYF. The whole variable domain, remainder taken from reference TRBV19 and TRBJ2-4, is DGGITQSPKYLFRKEGQNVTLSCEQNLNHDAMYWYRQDPGQGLRLIYYSQIVNDFQKGDIAEGYSVSREKKESFPLTVTSAQKNPTAFYLCASSMPALAKNIQYFGAGTRLSVL.

A few counts support this clone. J is TRBJ2-2 and V is TRBV10-3, with TRBD1 matching over 7 bases. V gave up 4 bases and J gave up 1 base; unmatched junction bases: 0. Germline assignment: CDR1 ENHRY and CDR2 SYGVKD. This CDR3 has 14 amino acids. Written as DNA, the CDR3 is TGTGCCATCAGTGGACAGGGGAACACCGGGGAGCTGTTTTTT. It specifies CAISGQGNTGELFF.

This chain connects TRBV19 to TRBJ1-1; maybe TRBD1 (5 bases). CDR1 and CDR2 from the germline V gene are LNHDA and SQIVND (reference sequence). The CDR3 sequence is 14 residues long. V dropped 5 bases and J dropped 1 base, with 11 bases sitting between them. This CDR3 reads CASSATGTNTEAFF. The CDR3 nucleotides are TGTGCCAGTAGTGCCACAGGAACGAACACTGAAGCTTTCTTT.

This clone was counted between two and nine times. The chain carries TRBV5-4 and TRBJ1-1; D perhaps matches TRBD1 (5 bases). The germline V gene encodes CDR1 SGHNT and CDR2 YYREEE (reference sequence). This CDR3 contains 14 residues. V was pared by 3 bases and J by 1 base, with 10 bases between. The CDR3 DNA reads as TGTGCCAGCAGCTACGGACAAAGGAACACTGAAGCTTTCTTT. Encoded protein: CASSYGQRNTEAFF.

This chain uses TRBV3-1 (or the pseudogene TRBV3-2) with TRBJ1-5; 7 bases are a match to TRBD1. Germline V gene data show CDR1 as LGHDT and CDR2 as YNNKEL (reference sequence). The CDR3 extends over 17 amino acids. V was pared by 3 bases and J by 0 bases, with 8 bases of the junction left unmatched. CDR3 DNA sequence: TGTGCCAGCAGCCAGGGACAGCCAATTTATAGCAATCAGCCCCAGCATTTT. The encoded protein is CASSQGQPIYSNQPQHF.